The 27 T cell receptor beta chains in this list originate from one sample, sequenced in a study of Ad26.COV2.S vaccination and SARS-CoV-2 variants. The treatment is: roughly 18 received Ad26.COV2.S at low or high dose, single or two shots; 5 received placebo; per-sample allocation not given. At day 63 after the first vaccine or placebo injection, samples were drawn. Profiling relied on immunoSEQ multiplex PCR, and the TCRdb table lists in-frame clones only, not all of them. The data show 350,000 to 600,000 clones, approximately 90% seen once. The specimen comprised peripheral blood, sampled in a trial of Ad26.COV2.S vaccine versus placebo. All receptors come from a person aged 18-60 years who received the Ad26.COV2.S COVID-19 vaccine or a placebo.

The rearrangement joins TRBV5-6 to TRBJ2-7, with a weak D call TRBD1 (5 bases). Trimming left V 2 bases short and J 1 base short, with 10 bases between. The CDR3 is 14 amino acids. Germline CDR1 reads SGHDT; CDR2 reads YYEEEE. CDR3 sequence: CASSLGQGSYEQYF. CDR3 nucleotides: TGTGCCAGCAGCTTAGGGCAGGGATCCTACGAGCAGTACTTC.

This chain joins TRBV18 and TRBJ1-4; D remains ambiguous. The length of the CDR3 is 15 residues. V was trimmed by 1 base and J by 6 bases, leaving 12 bases between them. Germline assignment: CDR1 KGHSH and CDR2 LQKENI. This CDR3 is CASSPQKQSHEKLFF. The DNA for the CDR3 is TGTGCCAGCTCACCACAGAAGCAATCGCATGAAAAACTGTTTTTT.

The CDR3 here is CASSPLAGEETQYF. In DNA form, the CDR3 reads TGTGCCAGCAGCCCACTAGCGGGCGAAGAGACCCAGTACTTC. This sequence joins TRBV3-1 (or the pseudogene TRBV3-2) and TRBJ2-5; 9 nucleotides match TRBD2. CDR1 is LGHDT and CDR2 is YNNKEL in the germline V gene (reference sequence). This CDR3 is 14 amino acids long. With V trimmed by 4 bases and J by 3 bases, 3 bases remained unmatched.

This chain joins TRBV6-6 and TRBJ1-4; D is uncertain. Germline CDR1 is MNHNY and CDR2 is SVGAGI (reference sequence). V dropped 7 bases and J dropped 8 bases, with 17 bases sitting between them. The CDR3 contains 14 residues. The CDR3 DNA reads as TGTGCCAGCAACATAGGCGGGCCAGTCGAAAAACTGTTTTTT. Protein product: CASNIGGPVEKLFF.

The rearrangement links TRBV4-3 to TRBJ1-1; a possible D gene is TRBD1 (6 bases). Germline V gives CDR1 LGHNA, CDR2 YSLEER. The CDR3 has 17 residues. Trimming took 0 bases from V and 1 from J, leaving 15 bases between them. DNA of the CDR3: TGCGCCAGCAGCCAAGATTTGCCCCGGGGGGCGAACACTGAAGCTTTCTTT. Its translation: CASSQDLPRGANTEAFF.

This sequence joins TRBV7-8 and TRBJ1-4; 7 positions agree with TRBD1. The CDR3 is 15 amino acids. With V trimmed by 4 bases and J by 6 bases, 8 bases remained unmatched. Germline V gene sequence: CDR1 SGHVS, CDR2 FQNEAQ. The chain's CDR3 is CASSSTPGGDEKLFF. CDR3 coding DNA: TGTGCCAGCAGCTCCACTCCAGGGGGGGATGAAAAACTGTTTTTT.

V and J are TRBV12-3 or TRBV12-4 and TRBJ2-2, with unresolved D. Trimming removed 8 bases at V and 5 bases at J, with 12 bases between. CDR3 size: 13 residues. The CDR3 sequence: CASDPLGTGELFF. The CDR3 DNA reads as TGTGCCAGCGACCCTCTAGGAACCGGGGAGCTGTTTTTT.

The chain combines TRBV7-8 with TRBJ2-6, with 9 bases that match TRBD1. V shed 8 bases and J 0 bases; nucleotides not matched to a gene: 5. In germline, CDR1 is SGHVS, CDR2 FQNEAQ. This CDR3 spans 16 amino acids. The CDR3 sequence is CASLGQGDSGANVLTF. The CDR3 region has the DNA TGTGCCAGCCTGGGACAGGGAGACTCTGGGGCCAACGTCCTGACTTTC.

The V and J genes are TRBV14 and TRBJ1-4; the D is unclear. The germline gives CDR1 SGHDN, CDR2 FVKESK. The length of the CDR3 is 16 residues. With 4 bases removed from V and 7 bases from J, the gap between germline ends came to 19 bases. In nucleotides, the CDR3 is TGTGCCAGCAGCCGAGTAGGAGGAGGGAAGGGTGAAAAACTGTTTTTT. Translated: CASSRVGGGKGEKLFF.

This clone was counted only a few times. V and J are TRBV7-5 and TRBJ2-7; the D call TRBD2 from the table was never checked on the DNA. TRBV7-5 is described as a pseudogene. The CDR3 has 16 amino acids. The CDR3 bases are TGTGCCAGAAGCTTAGCGCGGTCGGGAGAGATCTACGAGCAGTACTTC. Encoded protein: CARSLARSGEIYEQYF.

The chain joins TRBV15 to TRBJ2-1, with D maybe TRBD2 (5 bases). This CDR3 has 15 amino acids. V was clipped by 0 bases and J by 6 bases, with 12 bases between them. Germline V gives CDR1 LNHNV, CDR2 YYDKDF (reference sequence). The CDR3 loop reads CATSRDRGRSNEQFF. The CDR3 nucleotides read TGTGCCACCAGCAGAGATCGGGGTAGGTCCAATGAGCAGTTCTTC.

The gene calls are TRBV5-1 and TRBJ2-1; TRBD2 agrees at 11 bases. Germline V gene lookup returns CDR1 SGHRS and CDR2 YFSETQ. J gave up 8 bases and V 1 base, and 2 bases lay outside the gene matches. The CDR3 consists of 14 residues. The CDR3, as DNA: TGCGCCAGCAGCTTGATACTAGCGGGAGATGAGCAGTTCTTC. Its translation is CASSLILAGDEQFF.

This clone was counted once. The chain combines TRBV27 with TRBJ2-1; a possible D gene is TRBD2 (5 bases). CDR1 MNHEY and CDR2 SMNVEV come from the germline V gene (reference sequence). The CDR3 has 13 amino acids. V was shortened by 5 bases and J by 12 bases, with 17 bases between the two germline ends. In DNA, the CDR3 is TGTGCCAGCAGTCGGGGATCCCTCGGTGGGCAGTTCTTC. It encodes CASSRGSLGGQFF.

The chain joins TRBV6-2 or TRBV6-3 to TRBJ2-2; 8 bases are a match to TRBD1. With 3 bases clipped from V and 8 bases from J, the junction kept 5 bases outside the gene matches. The CDR3 runs to 14 residues. Germline-derived CDR1 and CDR2 are MNHEY and SVGEGT. CDR3 bases: TGTGCCAGCAGTTATGTCAGGGGGCCTGGGGAGCTGTTTTTT. Amino acids: CASSYVRGPGELFF.

The chain couples TRBV10-3 to TRBJ2-5; 7 bases are shared with TRBD1. This CDR3 spans 14 amino acids. Germline CDR1 is ENHRY and CDR2 is SYGVKD. Losses at the gene ends were 4 bases for V and 5 bases for J; bases not matched to a gene: 7. The CDR3 nucleotides read TGTGCCATCAGTGGCGGCAGGGGGACGGAGACCCAGTACTTC. It encodes CAISGGRGTETQYF.

This clone appeared a few times. The chain employs TRBV18 and TRBJ2-5; possibly TRBD2 for D (5 bases). The CDR3 covers 14 residues. Trimming shortened V by 5 bases and J by 7 bases, and 17 bases separated the two germline ends. Germline V gene data show CDR1 as KGHSH and CDR2 as LQKENI. The CDR3 protein is CASSAGQEDRTQYF. DNA for the CDR3: TGTGCCAGCTCAGCGGGTCAAGAAGATAGGACCCAGTACTTC.

The chain links TRBV28 to TRBJ2-7; D is unclear. Trimming pared 6 bases from V and 5 bases from J, leaving 17 bases between. The CDR3 is 14 amino acids. Per the germline V gene, CDR1 is MDHEN and CDR2 is SYDVKM. The DNA for the CDR3 is TGTGCCAGCAGGAGTAGTCTCAGACCGAACGAGCAGTACTTC. Translated, it gives CASRSSLRPNEQYF.

V is TRBV6-1 and J is TRBJ1-4; D gene unclear. V was cut by 4 bases and J by 8 bases, with 23 bases left in between. In germline, CDR1 is MNHNS, CDR2 SASEGT. There are 17 residues in the CDR3. The CDR3 nucleotides read TGTGCCAGCAGTGTAAATCCTTCCCGGGATTTATCGGAAAAACTGTTTTTT. Translation: CASSVNPSRDLSEKLFF.

The chain joins TRBV19 to TRBJ1-2, with a tentative D call TRBD1 (6 bases). CDR3 size: 15 residues. The germline V gene encodes CDR1 LNHDA and CDR2 SQIVND (reference sequence). V dropped 7 bases and J dropped 7 bases, with 22 bases sitting between them. This CDR3 is CASTPATGGSIGYTF. CDR3 DNA sequence: TGTGCCAGTACTCCAGCTACGGGGGGCTCTATTGGCTACACCTTC.

The gene calls are TRBV28 and TRBJ2-4; the D is unclear. This CDR3 region has 15 residues. Germline assignment: CDR1 MDHEN and CDR2 SYDVKM. Trimming took off 3 bases at V and 1 base at J, with 10 bases between the two ends. The CDR3 DNA sequence: TGTGCCAGCAGTTTTCTCCCTGGGGCCAAAAACATTCAGTACTTC. Amino acids: CASSFLPGAKNIQYF.

The table lists this clone with a count of one. The chain links TRBV4-1 to TRBJ2-3; the D is unclear. V was trimmed by 1 base and J by 0 bases, leaving 20 bases between them. CDR3 length: 19 residues. From germline, CDR1 is MGHRA and CDR2 YSYEKL. The DNA of the CDR3 is TGCGCCAGCAGCCAAGTCCCGTATCCAGCGAGCTCTAGCACAGATACGCAGTATTTT. It yields the protein CASSQVPYPASSSTDTQYF.

This clone was picked up one time. The V and J genes are TRBV7-9 and TRBJ2-7; 7 bases line up with TRBD2. CDR1 is SEHNR and CDR2 is FQNEAQ in the germline V gene (reference sequence). The length of the CDR3 is 17 residues. J lost 7 bases, V lost 4 bases, and 19 bases had no gene match. The CDR3 DNA reads as TGTGCCAGCAGCTCCACCCCCCCCCAGGGAGGGTTTATGGAGCAGTACTTC. Amino acid sequence: CASSSTPPQGGFMEQYF.

This chain links TRBV9 with TRBJ2-2, with a weak D call TRBD2 (6 bases). This CDR3 has 15 amino acids. Germline CDR1 is SGDLS and CDR2 is YYNGEE. The V end was cut by 0 bases, the J end by 6 bases, with 12 bases between. The CDR3 bases are TGTGCCAGCAGCGTAGCCCTATGGGGGGCCGGGGAGCTGTTTTTT. This gives the protein CASSVALWGAGELFF. Full variable domain (rest looked up from reference TRBV9 and TRBJ2-2): DSGVTQTPKHLITATGQRVTLRCSPRSGDLSVYWYQQSLDQGLQFLIQYYNGEERAKGNILERFSAQQFPDLHSELNLSSLELGDSALYFCASSVALWGAGELFFGEGSRLTVL.

The J gene is TRBJ1-5, the V gene TRBV28; D remains unclear. Germline CDR1 reads MDHEN; CDR2 reads SYDVKM. The V and J ends lost 11 bases and 4 bases respectively, with 12 bases between them. This CDR3 has 12 amino acids. The CDR3 DNA is TGTGCCTCGAAATACGTTAATCAGCCCCAGCATTTT. Translating it yields CASKYVNQPQHF.

V is TRBV29-1 and J is TRBJ2-7; no clear D. CDR1 and CDR2 (germline): SQVTM, ANQGSEA. CDR3 length: 13 amino acids. Trimming took off 5 bases at V and 0 bases at J, with 11 bases between the two ends. The CDR3 is CSVLAESSYEQYF. As DNA, the CDR3 is TGCAGCGTTCTTGCGGAAAGCTCCTACGAGCAGTACTTC.

This chain uses TRBV15 with TRBJ2-1; TRBD2 agrees at 9 bases. The CDR3 extends over 18 amino acids. Trimming cost V 1 base and J 5 bases; bases outside gene matches: 12. Germline V CDR1 and CDR2: LNHNV, YYDKDF (reference sequence). CDR3 in amino acids: CATSRGIYSGSLDNEQFF. The CDR3 nucleotides read TGTGCCACCAGCAGAGGGATCTATAGCGGGAGCTTAGACAATGAGCAGTTCTTC. Complete variable domain (other parts from reference TRBV15 and TRBJ2-1): DAMVIQNPRYQVTQFGKPVTLSCSQTLNHNVMYWYQQKSSQAPKLLFHYYDKDFNNEADTPDNFQSRRPNTSFCFLDIRSPGLGDTAMYLCATSRGIYSGSLDNEQFFGPGTRLTVL.

The chain combines TRBV5-1 with TRBJ2-1; the D gene is possibly TRBD2 (6 bases). Germline V lookup: CDR1 SGHRS, CDR2 YFSETQ. With 7 bases removed from V and 1 base from J, the gap between germline ends came to 15 bases. The CDR3 has 15 amino acids. As DNA, the CDR3 is TGCGCCAGCGGACCCCTGGGGAGGTCCTACAATGAGCAGTTCTTC. Protein product: CASGPLGRSYNEQFF.